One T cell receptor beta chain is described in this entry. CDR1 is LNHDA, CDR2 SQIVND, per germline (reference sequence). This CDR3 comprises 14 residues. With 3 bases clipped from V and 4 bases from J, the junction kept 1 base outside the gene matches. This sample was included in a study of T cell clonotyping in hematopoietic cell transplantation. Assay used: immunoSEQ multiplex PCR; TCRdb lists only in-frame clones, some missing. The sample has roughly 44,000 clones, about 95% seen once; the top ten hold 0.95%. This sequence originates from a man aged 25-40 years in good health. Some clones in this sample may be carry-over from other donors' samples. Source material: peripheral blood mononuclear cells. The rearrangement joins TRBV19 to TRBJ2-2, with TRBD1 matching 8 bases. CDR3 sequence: CASSIGQGTGELFF. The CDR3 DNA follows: TGTGCCAGTAGTATTGGACAGGGCACCGGGGAGCTGTTTTTT.